The T cell receptor beta chain under discussion was sequenced for a study of regulatory T cells in long-lasting Graves disease. This CDR3 contains 13 residues. V lost 6 bases and J 5 bases, leaving 13 bases between the germline ends. Germline V lookup: CDR1 LNHDA, CDR2 SQIVND (reference sequence). The time point is: newly diagnosed GD, antithyroid drugs for less than 3 months. From PBMCs, RNA was extracted and then used to make the TCR library. Combining iRepertoire HTBI primers with Arm-PCR of CDR3 regions, the authors built TCR beta libraries. One entry per CDR3 protein results from TCRdb running MiXCR on the multiplex PCR reads. This sample has under 700,000 distinct CDR3 sequences, with around 15% found just once. In addition, the sample was reused for a study of T cells in Graves' hyperthyroidism and ophthalmopathy. This second study notes: Among thyroid clonotypes expanded above 0.001, most also appeared in blood.

This receptor was identified in a woman aged 35-65 years with Graves disease. Sequencing was performed on peripheral blood mononuclear cells (PBMCs), taken at new diagnosis, from a patient treated with antithyroid drugs. J is TRBJ2-5 and V is TRBV19; no reliable D call. The CDR3 DNA reads TGTGCCAGTAGGACCACCGACGTGGAGACCCAGTACTTC. Protein product: CASRTTDVETQYF.